Shown below are 5 T cell receptor beta chains from a single sample sequenced in a study of CD8 T cells in ankylosing spondylitis. A single record per CDR3 protein comes from TCRdb applying MiXCR to the 5' RACE reads. The sample shows more than 30,000 distinct CDR3 sequences, 13% of them seen only once. Sequenced sample: synovial fluid, either unsorted or a sorted T cell fraction (not recorded which). These receptors were taken from a male donor with ankylosing spondylitis.

V is TRBV6-4 and J is TRBJ2-1, with 12 bases aligning to TRBD2. With V trimmed by 0 bases and J by 9 bases, 6 bases remained unmatched. CDR1 and CDR2 from the germline V gene are MRHNA and SNTAGT. The CDR3 covers 16 residues. As DNA, the CDR3 is TGTGCCAGCAGTGACTCTTCACTAGCGGGGGGAGGTGAGCAGTTCTTC. This sequence encodes CASSDSSLAGGGEQFF.

This chain connects TRBV20-1 to TRBJ2-4, with D perhaps matching TRBD2 (7 bases). Germline-derived CDR1 and CDR2 are DFQATT and SNEGSKA (reference sequence). This CDR3 region has 13 residues. The germline V and J ends were trimmed by 7 bases and 6 bases, with 16 bases remaining between them. Written as DNA, the CDR3 is TGCAGTGGCAATCGGGGGGCAGGAAACATTCAGTACTTC. Amino acid sequence: CSGNRGAGNIQYF.

This clonotype is labeled as medium-sized. V usage is TRBV28 and J usage is TRBJ2-1, with D perhaps matching TRBD1 or TRBD2 (6 bases each). This CDR3 is 12 amino acids long. CDR1 is MDHEN and CDR2 is SYDVKM in the germline V gene. With 6 bases removed from V and 9 bases from J, the gap between germline ends came to 12 bases. Written as DNA, the CDR3 is TGTGCCAGCAGCCTAAGGGGGGTTGAGCAGTTCTTC. Protein sequence: CASSLRGVEQFF. The variable domain in full, completed from reference TRBV28 and TRBJ2-1, reads DVKVTQSSRYLVKRTGEKVFLECVQDMDHENMFWYRQDPGLGLRLIYFSYDVKMKEKGDIPEGYSVSREKKERFSLILESASTNQTSMYLCASSLRGVEQFFGPGTRLTVL.

In this sample, this clonotype turned up a few times. The chain links TRBV5-4 to TRBJ1-1, with a possible D match to TRBD1 (6 bases). The V gene lost 2 bases and the J gene lost 0 bases, with 11 bases spanning the gap. Per the germline V gene, CDR1 is SGHNT and CDR2 is YYREEE (reference sequence). The CDR3 extends over 15 amino acids. DNA of the CDR3: TGTGCCAGCAGCTTCTCCGGACAGTTGAACACTGAAGCTTTCTTT. This sequence encodes CASSFSGQLNTEAFF.

This clonotype appeared a few times. The gene calls are TRBV6-1 and TRBJ1-5; D is possibly TRBD1 (5 bases). The ends were cut back, 4 bases at V and 0 bases at J, with 13 bases in the middle. Germline CDR1 reads MNHNS; CDR2 reads SASEGT. The CDR3 has 16 amino acids. The CDR3 DNA reads as TGTGCCAGCAGTGCACTGGGACGGTATAGCAATCAGCCCCAGCATTTT. It encodes CASSALGRYSNQPQHF.